This T cell receptor (beta chain) was profiled in a study of blood T cell repertoires in COVID-19. TCRdb's copy holds only in-frame clones and misses some; the assay was immunoSEQ multiplex PCR. Among roughly 75,000 clones listed, over 70% were seen once. The germline gives CDR1 LGHDT, CDR2 YNNKEL (reference sequence). V lost 6 bases to trimming and J lost 9 bases, with 11 bases between them. CDR3 length: 12 amino acids. The V gene is TRBV3-1 (or the pseudogene TRBV3-2), the J gene TRBJ2-2, with D tentatively TRBD1 (7 bases). The receptor comes from a man between 50 and 59 years old with acute or convalescent COVID-19. Sequencing used peripheral blood. The CDR3 DNA sequence: TGTGCCAGCAGGCGGGACAGTCGGGAGCTGTTTTTT. Its protein is CASRRDSRELFF.